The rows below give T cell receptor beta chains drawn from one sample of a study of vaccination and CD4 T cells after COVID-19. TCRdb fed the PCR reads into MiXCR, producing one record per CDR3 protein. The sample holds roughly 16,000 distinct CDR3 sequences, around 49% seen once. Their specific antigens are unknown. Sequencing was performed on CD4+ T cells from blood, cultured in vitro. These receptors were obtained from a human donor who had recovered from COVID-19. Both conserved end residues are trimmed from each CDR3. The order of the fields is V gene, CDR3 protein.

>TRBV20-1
SARDRDGQETQY
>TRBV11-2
ASSLTWGTGELF
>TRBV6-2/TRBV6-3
ASSYGQSSTYEQY
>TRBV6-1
ASRRDDGYT
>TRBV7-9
ASNLVEGHGELF
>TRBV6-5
ASSFRAKYQGSNQPQH
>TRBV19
ASSKTGNWYGYT
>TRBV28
ASSLMPGARSYGYT
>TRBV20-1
SAARTGATEAF
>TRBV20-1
SARPSSGTPGELF
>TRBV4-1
ASSQEVVGQGWYEQF
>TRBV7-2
ANSLGGQGNTGELF
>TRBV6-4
ASSQSAGWGDTQY